Presented here are 9 T cell receptor beta chains from one specimen sequenced in a study of cytomegalovirus exposure and HLA in healthy donors. TCRdb's copy holds only in-frame clones and misses some; the assay was immunoSEQ multiplex PCR. The profile shows around 220,000 clones, over 80% of them singletons. The sample comprised PBMCs. These receptors were taken from a young woman in good health and CMV-seropositive.

The J gene is TRBJ2-7, the V gene TRBV6-6; D may be TRBD1 (6 bases). Trimming cost V 7 bases and J 2 bases, with 15 bases left between them. CDR1 and CDR2 from the germline V gene are MNHNY and SVGAGI (reference sequence). This CDR3 contains 14 residues. The CDR3 bases are TGTGCCAGCACCGAAGACAGGACTCCCTACGAGCAGTACTTC. Translating it yields CASTEDRTPYEQYF.

The rearrangement uses TRBV7-2 and TRBJ2-7, with D perhaps TRBD2 (6 bases). Germline lookup yields CDR1 SGHTA and CDR2 FQGNSA. V was trimmed by 3 bases and J by 4 bases, leaving 13 bases between them. The CDR3 has 14 residues. CDR3 nucleotides: TGTGCCAGCAGCTTTAGCGGAAACCCATACGAGCAGTACTTC. It is translated as CASSFSGNPYEQYF.

The chain is built from TRBV6-4 and TRBJ2-1, with 7 bases matching TRBD2. The CDR3 covers 15 residues. The V gene end was trimmed by 5 bases and the J gene end by 2 bases; junction bases not matched to a gene: 6. Germline CDR1 is MRHNA and CDR2 is SNTAGT. The CDR3: CASSLESGTYNEQFF. DNA for the CDR3: TGTGCCAGCAGTCTCGAGAGCGGGACCTACAATGAGCAGTTCTTC.

The chain uses TRBV7-9 and TRBJ1-4; 7 bases map to TRBD1. Germline CDR1 reads SEHNR; CDR2 reads FQNEAQ (reference sequence). This CDR3 region has 17 residues. V lost 5 bases and J lost 6; bases outside the gene matches: 15. This CDR3 is CASSPGREGAWDEKLFF. CDR3 in DNA: TGTGCCAGCAGCCCAGGTCGTGAGGGGGCATGGGATGAAAAACTGTTTTTT.

The CDR3 nucleotides read TGTGCCAGCAGGGGGACTGTTTCTGGAAACACCATATATTTT. It codes for CASRGTVSGNTIYF. The chain has TRBV27 and TRBJ1-3; D perhaps matches TRBD1 (5 bases). Germline lookup yields CDR1 MNHEY and CDR2 SMNVEV (reference sequence). This CDR3 has 14 amino acids. Trimming removed 6 bases at V and 1 base at J, with 10 bases between.

This rearrangement joins TRBV5-1 to TRBJ1-5; 7 positions agree with TRBD1. Germline-derived CDR1 and CDR2 are SGHRS and YFSETQ. This CDR3 region has 15 residues. V lost 2 bases, J lost 2 bases, and 4 bases stayed unmatched. The CDR3 reads CASSFTGVGNQPQHF. DNA of the CDR3: TGCGCCAGCAGCTTTACAGGGGTTGGCAATCAGCCCCAGCATTTT.

Concerning this clone: The sample holds other DNA sequences that translate to the same CDR3. The gene calls are TRBV20-1 and TRBJ2-3, with unresolved D. The CDR3 has 11 amino acids. The germline V gene encodes CDR1 DFQATT and CDR2 SNEGSKA (reference sequence). V dropped 6 bases and J dropped 3 bases, with 7 bases sitting between them. Here the CDR3 reads CSAYRTDTQYF. The CDR3 DNA is TGCAGTGCCTATCGGACAGATACGCAGTATTTT.

This clone was seen just once. An end of the junction does not agree with germline; a read error may underlie this. This chain connects TRBV9 to TRBJ2-1, with D perhaps matching TRBD2 (6 bases). The V gene's germline CDR1 is SGDLS and CDR2 YYNGEE. The CDR3 covers 13 residues. The CDR3 region is CASSVEGRLERFF. As DNA, the CDR3 is TGTGCCAGCAGCGTAGAGGGGAGACTAGAGCGGTTCTTC.

This chain joins TRBV11-2 and TRBJ2-5; 12 nucleotides match TRBD1. The CDR3 extends over 16 amino acids. V was clipped by 5 bases and J by 4 bases; unmatched bases: 8. Germline CDR1 SGHAT, CDR2 FQNNGV. CDR3 DNA sequence: TGTGCCAGCAGCCCGGGGGACAGGGGGCCATCAGAGACCCAGTACTTC. This translates into CASSPGDRGPSETQYF.